A single sample is the source of the 6 T cell receptor beta chains below, sequenced in a study of cytomegalovirus exposure and HLA in healthy donors. Researchers ran the PCR with 60 Vbeta and 13 Jbeta primers. This table comes from immunoSEQ multiplex PCR, and its TCRdb copy is limited to in-frame clones, with some not included. The table includes approximately 190,000 clones, around 64% detected once. Sequenced material: PBMCs. The source of these receptors is a man between 35 and 55 years old in good health and CMV-seropositive.

This clone has more than one count but fewer than ten. CDR3 nucleotide sequence: TGTGCCACCAGCAGAGGTGAGGGAACGGGGAGGAATGAGCAGTTCTTC. It specifies CATSRGEGTGRNEQFF. This chain joins TRBV15 and TRBJ2-1; possible D gene TRBD2, 6 bases. V lost 1 base, J lost 7 bases, and 17 bases lay in between. From germline, CDR1 is LNHNV and CDR2 YYDKDF (reference sequence). This CDR3 contains 16 residues.

This chain connects TRBV19 to TRBJ1-1, with 9 bases that match TRBD1. V dropped 5 bases and J dropped 7; count of bases not matched to a gene: 14. Germline-derived CDR1 and CDR2 are LNHDA and SQIVND (reference sequence). CDR3 length: 16 residues. This CDR3 is CASSRPQGAEVGEAFF. DNA for the CDR3: TGTGCCAGTAGTCGGCCACAGGGGGCGGAGGTAGGTGAAGCTTTCTTT.

The chain links TRBV4-3 to TRBJ1-5, with 8 bases identical to TRBD1. There are 16 residues in the CDR3. The germline gives CDR1 LGHNA, CDR2 YSLEER. Trimming removed 0 bases from V and 5 bases from J; junction bases left unmatched: 6. CDR3 residues: CASSQDLGQGHQPQHF. As DNA, the CDR3 is TGCGCCAGCAGCCAAGATCTAGGACAGGGCCATCAGCCCCAGCATTTT.

The genes are TRBV5-4 and TRBJ1-2; a weak D match, TRBD1 (6 bases). Trimming shortened V by 1 base and J by 8 bases, and 15 bases separated the two germline ends. Germline CDR1 and CDR2: SGHNT and YYREEE (reference sequence). This CDR3 contains 14 residues. CDR3 DNA: TGTGCCAGCAGCTTGAAAGGGGGTGAAGGGGGCTACACCTTC. This sequence encodes CASSLKGGEGGYTF.

The chain links TRBV14 to TRBJ2-3; 8 nucleotides line up with TRBD1. Trimming at V came to 4 bases and at J to 1 base, leaving 1 base not matched to a gene. The V gene's germline CDR1 is SGHDN and CDR2 FVKESK. The CDR3 consists of 14 residues. Written as DNA, the CDR3 is TGTGCCAGCAGCCTGGACAGGGGCACAGATACGCAGTATTTT. Its protein is CASSLDRGTDTQYF.

The V call is TRBV4-1, the J call TRBJ1-5; 11 nucleotides agree with TRBD1. Germline CDR1 is MGHRA and CDR2 is YSYEKL. Trimming cost V 3 bases and J 0 bases; bases outside gene matches: 16. This CDR3 comprises 21 residues. The DNA for the CDR3 is TGCGCCAGCAGCCATCTTCAATGGGGACAGGGGGACGGCGTTAGCAATCAGCCCCAGCATTTT. Residues: CASSHLQWGQGDGVSNQPQHF.